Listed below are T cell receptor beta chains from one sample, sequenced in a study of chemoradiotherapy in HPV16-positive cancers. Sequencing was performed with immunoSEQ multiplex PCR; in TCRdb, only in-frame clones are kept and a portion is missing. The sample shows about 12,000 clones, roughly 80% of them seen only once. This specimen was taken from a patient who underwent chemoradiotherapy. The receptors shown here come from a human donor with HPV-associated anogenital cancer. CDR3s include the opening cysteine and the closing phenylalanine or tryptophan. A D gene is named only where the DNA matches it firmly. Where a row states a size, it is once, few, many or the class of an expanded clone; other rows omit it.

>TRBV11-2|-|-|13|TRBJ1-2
TGTGCCAGCAGCTTAGCCGGGATCAGAGGCTACACCTTC
CASSLAGIRGYTF
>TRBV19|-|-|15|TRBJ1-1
TGTGCCAGTAGTATGGGCGGGCCCGGGTACACTGAAGCTTTCTTT
CASSMGGPGYTEAFF
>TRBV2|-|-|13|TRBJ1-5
TGTGCCAGCAGTGATGTTGGGGATCAGCCCCAGCATTTT
CASSDVGDQPQHF
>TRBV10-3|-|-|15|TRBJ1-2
TGTGCCATCAGTGACCCACCCGGGGGGGGAGATGGCTACACCTTC
CAISDPPGGGDGYTF
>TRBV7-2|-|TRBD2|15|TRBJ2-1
TGTGCCAGCAGAACCGGGACTAGCGGGGTCAATGAGCAGTTCTTC
CASRTGTSGVNEQFF
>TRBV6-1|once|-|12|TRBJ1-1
TGTGCCAGCGGATCGTGGGGGTATGAAGCTTTCTTT
CASGSWGYEAFF
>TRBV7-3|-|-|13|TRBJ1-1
TGTGCCAGCAGCTTAGGAGGGGACACTGAAGCTTTCTTT
CASSLGGDTEAFF
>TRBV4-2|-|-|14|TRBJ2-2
TGTGCCAGCAGCCAAGATTCGGGTACCGGGGAGCTGTTTTTT
CASSQDSGTGELFF
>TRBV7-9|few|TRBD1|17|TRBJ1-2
TGTGCCAGCAGCGTGGACGGGACAGGGGGGTCGATCTATGGCTACACCTTC
CASSVDGTGGSIYGYTF
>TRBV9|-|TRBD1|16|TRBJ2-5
TGTGCCAGCAGCGTAGAAGGCAGGGGGCTCGAAGAGACCCAGTACTTC
CASSVEGRGLEETQYF
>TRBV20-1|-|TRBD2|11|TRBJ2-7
TGCAGTGCCGGCGGGGGCTACGAGCAGTACTTC
CSAGGGYEQYF
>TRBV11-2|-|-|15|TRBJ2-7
TGTGCCAGCAGCTTAGATGCCGGGGGCGGCTACGAGCAGTACTTC
CASSLDAGGGYEQYF
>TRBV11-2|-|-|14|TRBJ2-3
TGTGCCAGCAGCTTGTTGTCAGGCACAGATACGCAGTATTTT
CASSLLSGTDTQYF
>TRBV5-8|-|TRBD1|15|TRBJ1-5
TGTGCCAGCAGCCCGGGACAGTCGTCGAATCAGCCCCAGCATTTT
CASSPGQSSNQPQHF
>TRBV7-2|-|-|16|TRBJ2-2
TGTGCCAGCAGCTTAGATGCGGGGGCGGGTACCGGGGAGCTGTTTTTT
CASSLDAGAGTGELFF
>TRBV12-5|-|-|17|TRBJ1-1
TGTGCTAGTGGCCTCCTCATCTTGGACGCTAGGGGCACTGAAGCTTTCTTT
CASGLLILDARGTEAFF
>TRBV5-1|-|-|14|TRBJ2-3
TGCGCCAGCAGCCCCGGTGGGGGTGCAGATACGCAGTATTTT
CASSPGGGADTQYF
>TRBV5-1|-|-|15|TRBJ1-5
TGCGCCAGCAGCTTGGTGGGTGGTGGGAAGGGGCCCCAGCATTTT
CASSLVGGGKGPQHF
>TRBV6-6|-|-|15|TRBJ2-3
TGTGCCAGCAGTTACCCTCTAGCGAGCACAGATACGCAGTATTTT
CASSYPLASTDTQYF
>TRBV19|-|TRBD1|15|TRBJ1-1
TGTGCCAGTAGTCCGACAGGGGGCAGGGTCACTGAAGCTTTCTTT
CASSPTGGRVTEAFF
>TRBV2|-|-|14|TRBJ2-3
TGTGCCAGCCGGAACAGGGTTAGCACAGATACGCAGTATTTT
CASRNRVSTDTQYF
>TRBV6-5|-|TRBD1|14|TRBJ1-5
TGTGCCAGCAGCCGGACAGGGGGCGGTCAGCCCCAGCATTTT
CASSRTGGGQPQHF
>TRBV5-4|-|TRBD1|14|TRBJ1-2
TGTGCCAGCAGCTTTCAGGGGGCTAACTATGGCTACACCTTC
CASSFQGANYGYTF
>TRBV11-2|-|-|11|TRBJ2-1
TGTGCCAGCAGCTCCCGCGGAGTTCGGTTCTTC
CASSSRGVRFF
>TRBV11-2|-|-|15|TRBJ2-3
TGTGCCAGCAGCCACCGGGGACCGAACACAGATACGCAGTATTTT
CASSHRGPNTDTQYF
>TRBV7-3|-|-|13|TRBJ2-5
TGTGCCAGCAGCTTAACCAGGACAGAGACCCAGTACTTC
CASSLTRTETQYF
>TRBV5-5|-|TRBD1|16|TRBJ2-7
TGTGCCAGCAGCGTGGGACAGAACCTACCTAACGACGAGCAGTACTTC
CASSVGQNLPNDEQYF
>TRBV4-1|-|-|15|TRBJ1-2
TGCGCCAGCAGCCAGCCGACAGGTGGTGCCTATGGCTACACCTTC
CASSQPTGGAYGYTF
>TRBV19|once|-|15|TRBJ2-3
TGTGCCAGTAGTCCGCGAGCTTTCAGGGATCATACGCAGTATTTT
CASSPRAFRDHTQYF
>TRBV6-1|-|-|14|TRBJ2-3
TGTGCCAGCAGTGAATCAGTCGAGGGATATACGCAGTATTTT
CASSESVEGYTQYF
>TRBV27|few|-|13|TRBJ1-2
TGTGCCAGCAGTTTAAAAGGCCCCGGTGGCTACACCTTC
CASSLKGPGGYTF
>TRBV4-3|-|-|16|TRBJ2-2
TGCGCCAGCAGCCCCCACCCCCAGGGGTCCACTGGGGAGCTGTTTTTT
CASSPHPQGSTGELFF
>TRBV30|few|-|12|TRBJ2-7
TGTGCCTGGAGTGTTAGCCCCTACGAGCAGTACTTC
CAWSVSPYEQYF
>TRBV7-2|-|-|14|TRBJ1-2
TGTGCCAGCAGCTTAGGCGCAACTTACTATGGCTACACCTTC
CASSLGATYYGYTF
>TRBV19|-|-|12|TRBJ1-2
TGTGCCAGTAGTATAGAAGGCAGGGAGACGAACTTC
CASSIEGRETNF
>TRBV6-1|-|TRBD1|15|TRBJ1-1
TGTGCCAGCAGTGCCCCCGGGACAGGCAGAACTGAAGCTTTCTTT
CASSAPGTGRTEAFF
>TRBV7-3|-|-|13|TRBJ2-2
TGTGCCAGCAGCTTAAGACACACCGGGGAGCTGTTTTTT
CASSLRHTGELFF
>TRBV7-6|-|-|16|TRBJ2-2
TGTGCCAGCAGCTTAGACGGCAGACAATACACCGGGGAGCTGTTTTTT
CASSLDGRQYTGELFF
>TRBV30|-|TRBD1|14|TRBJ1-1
TGTGCCGCTTCATCACAGGGGAGGTCCACTGAAGCTTTCTTT
CAASSQGRSTEAFF
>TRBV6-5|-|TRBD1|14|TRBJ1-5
TGTGCCAGCAGTTTCAACAGGGGGCAGCAGCCCCAGCATTTT
CASSFNRGQQPQHF
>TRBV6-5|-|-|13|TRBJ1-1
TGTGCCAGCAAAGGGGCCGCCGCCACTGAAGCTTTCTTT
CASKGAAATEAFF
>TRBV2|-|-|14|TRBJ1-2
TGTGCCAGCAGTGAAGATGGTTTCGTCGGAGGCTACACCTTC
CASSEDGFVGGYTF
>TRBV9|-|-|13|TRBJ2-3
TGTGCCAGCAGCGCCAGTCCCACAGATACGCAGTATTTT
CASSASPTDTQYF
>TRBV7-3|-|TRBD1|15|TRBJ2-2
TGTGCCAGCAGCCCAACAGGGGCTCGGACCGGGGAGCTGTTTTTT
CASSPTGARTGELFF
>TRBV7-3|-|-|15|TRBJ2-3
TGTGCCAGCAGCTTAGGGAATCCTAGCACAGATACGCAGTATTTT
CASSLGNPSTDTQYF